Listed below are T cell receptor beta chains from one sample, sequenced in a study of blood T cells in healthy people across ages. TCRdb redid the calling of the 5' RACE reads with MiXCR, one entry per CDR3 protein. The profile covers 1.5 million to 2 million distinct CDR3 sequences, with roughly 28% appearing a single time and about 7.7% taken by the ten largest. Sequences were obtained from blood. The receptors derive from a woman aged 30 to 39 in good health. CDR3s include the opening cysteine and the closing phenylalanine or tryptophan. The order of the fields is CDR3 protein, clone size, V gene, J gene. Expanded clones are given a class, and other clones once, few, many or no size at all.

CASMATRPSGVYGYTF,NA,TRBV6-5,TRBJ1-2
CASSYRDYQFF,NA,TRBV6-5,TRBJ2-1
CASSLEAGAYYEQYF,NA,TRBV7-6,TRBJ2-7
CSVDRPSLAFF,NA,TRBV29-1,TRBJ1-1
CASSPGLGEETQYF,many,TRBV4-3,TRBJ2-5
CASRNEAGAQETQYF,NA,TRBV4-1,TRBJ2-5
CASSLLDSPVDEQYF,few,TRBV7-6,TRBJ2-7
CASSRGRGVEETQYF,NA,TRBV6-1,TRBJ2-5
CASSHVEVGTGNIQYF,many,TRBV18,TRBJ2-4
CSATGQDNEKLFF,few,TRBV20-1,TRBJ1-4
CSARDGRGESSYNEQFF,NA,TRBV20-1,TRBJ2-1
CASSAQDPNNYGYTF,NA,TRBV25-1,TRBJ1-2
CASSLGQGARSGELFF,NA,TRBV5-1,TRBJ2-2
CASGGTAGELFF,few,TRBV15,TRBJ2-2
CASSLRWRQASGANVRTF,few,TRBV7-2,TRBJ2-6
CASSFAPLASGGSYEQYF,many,TRBV27,TRBJ2-7
CASRVSFETQYF,few,TRBV25-1,TRBJ2-5
CASSPRTLLPNEQYF,NA,TRBV3-1,TRBJ2-7
CASSARDSLSRSSYEQYF,many,TRBV7-7,TRBJ2-7
CAIRAGSMNTEAFF,NA,TRBV10-3,TRBJ1-1
CASRTDPSGSPFHPFF,few,TRBV5-1,TRBJ2-1
CSVPQGRNGYTF,few,TRBV29-1,TRBJ1-2
CAISGRDQETQYF,few,TRBV10-3,TRBJ2-5
CASPPSGGTDTQYF,NA,TRBV28,TRBJ2-3
CASSLFLGGGLYEQYF,NA,TRBV11-2,TRBJ2-7
CATSPGSAGAETQYF,NA,TRBV15,TRBJ2-5
CAGSQKRMDYEQYF,NA,TRBV14,TRBJ2-7